This TCR beta chain appears in the sequencing data of a study of T cell changes during pregnancy in multiple sclerosis. CDR3 length equals 15 residues. V shed 6 bases and J 7 bases; nucleotides not matched to a gene: 8. CDR1 is SNHLY and CDR2 is FYNNEI in the germline V gene. Sequenced by immunoSEQ multiplex PCR; TCRdb stores in-frame clones only, minus some. The sample consists of about 44,000 clones, about 88% of them appearing once. This clonotype was sampled from a female donor with multiple sclerosis, enrolled in a pregnancy study. V usage is TRBV2 and J usage is TRBJ2-1, with 11 bases aligning to TRBD2. Here the sequenced sample was CD4+ T cells from peripheral blood mononuclear cells, taken after pregnancy. This CDR3 is CASRVLAGVANEQFF. DNA for the CDR3: TGTGCCAGCAGGGTACTAGCGGGAGTGGCAAATGAGCAGTTCTTC.